The rows below give T cell receptor beta chains drawn from one sample of a study of cytomegalovirus exposure and HLA in healthy donors. Only in-frame clones appear in the TCRdb table, and some are missing; sequencing was by immunoSEQ multiplex PCR. The table shows about 110,000 clones, with about two thirds occurring only once. Material: PBMCs. These receptors originate from a woman aged 40 to 55 in good health and CMV-seropositive. Both conserved end residues are part of each CDR3. The order of the fields is V gene, J gene, CDR3 protein.

TRBV9	TRBJ2-3	CASSPTRTDTQYF
TRBV27	TRBJ1-5	CASRGLGSNQPQHF
TRBV5-1	TRBJ1-1	CASSVQGFTEAFF
TRBV7-3	TRBJ1-5	CASSLVRGQPQHF
TRBV18	TRBJ2-6	CASSPTAGANVLTF
TRBV5-4	TRBJ1-1	CASSSTGDDTEAFF
TRBV27	TRBJ1-2	CASSPIVTNYGYTF
TRBV12-5	TRBJ1-1	CASGFSQGGLGTEAFF
TRBV6-6	TRBJ2-2	CASSPDRHLNTGELFF
TRBV4-3	TRBJ2-2	CASSLYSGGNTGELFF
TRBV29-1	TRBJ2-2	CSVESRGPRSGELFF
TRBV4-3	TRBJ1-1	CASSQDTTGPNTEAFF
TRBV7-2	TRBJ2-2	CASSLLSVSGELFF
TRBV10-3	TRBJ1-6	CAINMDRGGSPLHF
TRBV29-1	TRBJ1-3	CSAMTAFSGNTIYF
TRBV7-9	TRBJ2-1	CASSPGLYHNEQFF
TRBV19	-	CASSMGASYEQYF
TRBV7-6	TRBJ2-7	CASSANRGGYEQYF
TRBV5-4	TRBJ1-3	CASSSDRVAGNTIYF
TRBV7-2	TRBJ2-3	CASSFGGGWGTDTQYF
TRBV19	TRBJ2-7	CASSIAGGPYEQYF
TRBV29-1	TRBJ2-5	CSVGPGRGQGYQETQYF
TRBV13	TRBJ2-5	CASSPFRGAQETQYF
TRBV2	TRBJ1-1	CASSENSYTEAFF
TRBV2	TRBJ1-5	CASTWGDSNQPQHF
TRBV6-5	TRBJ1-4	CASSLTTNEKLFF
TRBV9	TRBJ1-2	CASSDPLGGVYGYTF
TRBV9	TRBJ1-4	CASSDNDGEQKLFF
TRBV5-1	TRBJ1-2	CASSLTTGGVYGYTF
TRBV29-1	TRBJ1-1	CSAMGQLNTEAFF
TRBV19	TRBJ1-1	CASSIDGQKGAFF
TRBV27	TRBJ2-7	CASSPLSSYEQYF
TRBV5-1	TRBJ2-5	CASSLQFPQETQYF
TRBV5-1	TRBJ2-7	CASSGGTGGEQYF
TRBV4-2	TRBJ2-7	CASSQVGQSYYEQYF
TRBV7-9	TRBJ2-7	CASLRTGPTYEQYF
TRBV5-6	TRBJ1-2	CASSLDINYGYTF
TRBV4-1	TRBJ2-1	CASSQVQGKSYNEQFF
TRBV6-4	TRBJ1-4	CASSAGHGNEKLFF
TRBV7-9	TRBJ1-2	CASSLEGLYGYTF
TRBV6-4	TRBJ2-3	CASSEEESTDTQYF
TRBV7-9	TRBJ1-1	CASSLGGGTEAFF
TRBV19	TRBJ1-3	CASSIGSAGNTIYF
TRBV29-1	TRBJ2-3	CSVSPSGGREDTQYF
TRBV5-1	TRBJ1-1	CASSPTGVTTTEAFF
TRBV15	TRBJ1-1	CATSQSPADTEAFF
TRBV7-2	TRBJ2-3	CASSSGLAVRDPDTQYF
TRBV11-3	TRBJ1-1	CASSLRGTGTEAFF
TRBV4-1	TRBJ2-7	CASSQAGTGINEQYF
TRBV6-1	TRBJ2-3	CASRQSSTDTQYF
TRBV5-6	TRBJ1-2	CASSLGDRSIYGYTF
TRBV2	TRBJ1-4	CASSLDRGNEKLFF
TRBV7-2	TRBJ2-7	CASSRSGGQSSYEQYF